This TCR beta chain was documented in a study of blood T cell repertoires in COVID-19. Those enrolled, adults aged roughly 18 to 100 years, came from 24 US areas. This clone was detected only once. The assay was immunoSEQ multiplex PCR, and TCRdb's table has in-frame clones only and misses some. The sample lists 150,000 to 200,000 clones, roughly 90% occurring once. V lost 6 bases, J lost 7 bases, and 4 bases stayed unmatched. Germline CDR1 MNHEY, CDR2 SVGAGI. This CDR3 is built from 13 residues. Sequenced: PBMCs or T cells enriched from blood (not recorded which). V is TRBV6-5 and J is TRBJ1-5, with 9 bases identical to TRBD1. This TCR was recovered from a woman between 18 and 30 years old who had recovered from COVID-19. The CDR3 loop reads CASRGQGNQPQHF. The CDR3 DNA reads TGTGCCAGCAGGGGACAGGGAAACCAGCCCCAGCATTTT.